One sample yielded the 14 T cell receptor beta chains listed below, sequenced in a study of T cell changes during pregnancy in multiple sclerosis (dated by TCRdb to the late 2010s). Library creation used the immunoSEQ multiplex PCR assay. The clones in this table, taken by TCRdb from immuneACCESS, are in-frame only. Not every clone is retained; where verified, under half of the shortfall comes from an unresolved V gene, and the cause of the rest is unknown. The sample includes 40,000 to 55,000 clones, with approximately 92% observed a single time. The top ten clones comprise around 0.7% of the sample. Sequences were derived from CD4+ T cells from peripheral blood mononuclear cells, sampled before pregnancy. The receptors here all came from a female donor with multiple sclerosis, enrolled in a pregnancy study.

This chain's CDR3 is CASSLGTGDYGYTF. As DNA, the CDR3 is TGTGCCAGCAGCTTAGGGACGGGGGACTATGGCTACACCTTC. V usage is TRBV7-2 and J usage is TRBJ1-2; possible D gene TRBD1, 5 bases. The V gene lost 1 base and the J gene lost 3 bases, with 9 bases spanning the gap. The CDR3 length is 14 residues. Germline V CDR1 and CDR2: SGHTA, FQGNSA.

This clone appeared once. This chain joins TRBV30 and TRBJ2-7; 13 bases fit TRBD2. Losses at the gene ends were 2 bases for V and 0 bases for J; bases not matched to a gene: 1. CDR1 GTSNPN and CDR2 SVGIG come from the germline V gene (reference sequence). This CDR3 is 15 amino acids long. The CDR3, as DNA: TGTGCCTGGAGTCGGACTAGCGGGAGCTCCTACGAGCAGTACTTC. Translating gives CAWSRTSGSSYEQYF.

This clone came up a few times. The V gene is TRBV9, the J gene TRBJ2-7; 13 nucleotides align to TRBD2. The CDR3 is made up of 16 amino acids. The V gene end was trimmed by 0 bases and the J gene end by 5 bases; junction bases not matched to a gene: 5. Germline CDR1 reads SGDLS; CDR2 reads YYNGEE. The CDR3 loop reads CASSVGTSGSPHEQYF. As DNA, the CDR3 is TGTGCCAGCAGCGTAGGGACTAGCGGGAGTCCCCACGAGCAGTACTTC.

The V gene is TRBV5-1, the J gene TRBJ2-5, with 8 bases lining up with TRBD1. Trimming at V came to 0 bases and at J to 4 bases, leaving 5 bases not matched to a gene. Germline CDR1 is SGHRS and CDR2 is YFSETQ. This CDR3 has 15 amino acids. The CDR3 spells CASSLEATGAETQYF. For the CDR3, the DNA is TGCGCCAGCAGCTTGGAGGCGACAGGGGCAGAGACCCAGTACTTC.

This chain connects TRBV19 to TRBJ1-2; the match to TRBD1 covers 7 bases. The CDR3 is 15 residues long. After removal of 5 bases from V and 0 bases from J, the junction contained 6 bases not matched to a gene. Germline CDR1 reads LNHDA; CDR2 reads SQIVND (reference sequence). CDR3 nucleotide sequence: TGTGCCAGTAGTTTGACCGGGACAGCTAACTATGGCTACACCTTC. The encoded protein is CASSLTGTANYGYTF.

This clone was seen once. This CDR3 is CASSPERGGTDTQYF. CDR3 sequence (DNA): TGTGCCAGCAGCCCAGAACGGGGGGGCACAGATACGCAGTATTTT. J is TRBJ2-3 and V is TRBV13; 7 bases fit TRBD2. CDR1 and CDR2 (germline): PRHDT, FYEKMQ (reference sequence). The CDR3 extends over 15 amino acids. Trimming took 5 bases from V and 1 from J; bases not matched to a gene: 6.

The chain uses TRBV9 and TRBJ2-2; tentatively, D is TRBD1 (5 bases). The germline CDR1 and CDR2 sequences are SGDLS and YYNGEE. The CDR3 sequence is 14 residues long. The V and J ends lost 0 bases and 5 bases respectively, with 8 bases between them. CDR3 DNA sequence: TGTGCCAGCAGCGTAGCGGCAGGGACCGGGGAGCTGTTTTTT. Amino acids: CASSVAAGTGELFF.

This chain links TRBV6-6 with TRBJ2-5; D perhaps matches TRBD1 (5 bases). V was pared by 6 bases and J by 1 base, with 12 bases between. CDR1 and CDR2 (germline): MNHNY, SVGAGI (reference sequence). The CDR3 length is 14 residues. This chain's CDR3 is CASRPGQLQETQYF. The CDR3 nucleotides read TGTGCCAGCAGACCAGGGCAGCTCCAAGAGACCCAGTACTTC.

V gene TRBV19 combines with J gene TRBJ1-2, with 8 bases aligning to TRBD1. Trimming at V came to 7 bases and at J to 5 bases, leaving 9 bases not matched to a gene. The germline CDR1 and CDR2 sequences are LNHDA and SQIVND (reference sequence). This CDR3 has 14 amino acids. Here the CDR3 reads CASNNRGMGYGYTF. DNA of the CDR3: TGTGCCAGTAACAACAGGGGGATGGGGTATGGCTACACCTTC. The variable domain in full, completed from reference TRBV19 and TRBJ1-2, reads DGGITQSPKYLFRKEGQNVTLSCEQNLNHDAMYWYRQDPGQGLRLIYYSQIVNDFQKGDIAEGYSVSREKKESFPLTVTSAQKNPTAFYLCASNNRGMGYGYTFGSGTRLTVV.

The V and J genes are TRBV19 and TRBJ1-3, with TRBD1 identical over 7 bases. J was trimmed by 4 bases and V by 5 bases; bases with no gene match: 5. Germline loops: CDR1 LNHDA, CDR2 SQIVND (reference sequence). This CDR3 has 14 amino acids. CDR3 nucleotides: TGTGCCAGTAGTCCGACAGGGACGGGAAACACCATATATTTT. It translates to CASSPTGTGNTIYF.

The chain uses TRBV2 and TRBJ2-1, with 7 bases identical to TRBD1. The CDR3 is made up of 15 amino acids. Germline CDR1 reads SNHLY; CDR2 reads FYNNEI. The CDR3 sequence: CATRPSGGSYNEQFF. CDR3 nucleotides: TGTGCAACCAGGCCGTCAGGGGGCTCCTACAATGAGCAGTTCTTC.

Regarding this clone: The same CDR3 arises from other DNA sequences in this sample as well. CDR3 protein: CASSLGQGAGELFF. The CDR3 DNA reads as TGCGCCAGCAGCTTGGGGCAGGGGGCCGGGGAGCTGTTTTTT. This rearrangement joins TRBV5-1 to TRBJ2-2; the match to TRBD1 covers 7 bases. The length of the CDR3 is 14 residues. The V segment lost 0 bases and the J segment 6 bases; nucleotides outside the gene matches: 2. Germline V gives CDR1 SGHRS, CDR2 YFSETQ.

This clone showed up just once. The V gene is TRBV7-2, the J gene TRBJ2-1; the D is unclear. The ends were cut back, 0 bases at V and 9 bases at J, with 12 bases in the middle. Germline V lookup: CDR1 SGHTA, CDR2 FQGNSA. The CDR3 has 14 amino acids. Here the CDR3 reads CASSLAQGGGEQFF. Written as DNA, the CDR3 is TGTGCCAGCAGCTTAGCCCAAGGCGGTGGTGAGCAGTTCTTC.

This clone has more than one count but fewer than ten. The V call is TRBV28, the J call TRBJ1-2, with 8 bases aligning to TRBD1. This CDR3 has 16 amino acids. V was pared by 5 bases and J by 2 bases, with 10 bases of the junction left unmatched. CDR1 and CDR2 from the germline V gene are MDHEN and SYDVKM. The CDR3 loop reads CASSPLAGGDNYGYTF. The CDR3 nucleotides are TGTGCCAGCAGTCCCCTTGCAGGGGGCGACAACTATGGCTACACCTTC.